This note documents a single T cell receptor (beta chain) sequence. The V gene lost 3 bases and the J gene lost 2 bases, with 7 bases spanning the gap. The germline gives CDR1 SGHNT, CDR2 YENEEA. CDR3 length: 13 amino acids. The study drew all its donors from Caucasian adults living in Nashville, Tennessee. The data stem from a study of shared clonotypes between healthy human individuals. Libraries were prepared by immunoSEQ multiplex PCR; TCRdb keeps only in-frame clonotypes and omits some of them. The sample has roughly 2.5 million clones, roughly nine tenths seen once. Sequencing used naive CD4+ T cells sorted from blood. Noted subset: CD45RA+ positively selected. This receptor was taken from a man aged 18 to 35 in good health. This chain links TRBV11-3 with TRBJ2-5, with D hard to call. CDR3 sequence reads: CASSFSQQETQYF. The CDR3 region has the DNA TGTGCCAGCAGCTTTTCGCAGCAAGAGACCCAGTACTTC. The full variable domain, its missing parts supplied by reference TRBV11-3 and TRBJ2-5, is EAGVVQSPRYKIIEKKQPVAFWCNPISGHNTLYWYLQNLGQGPELLIRYENEEAVDDSQLPKDRFSAERLKGVDSTLKIQPAELGDSAVYLCASSFSQQETQYFGPGTRLLVL.